This T cell receptor (beta chain) was documented in a study of liver allograft versus peripheral blood T cells. Overall study: The authors compared T cell receptor repertoires in transplanted livers with those in the peripheral blood of recipients.

Study-wide results and caveats: T cell receptor repertoires inside liver allografts reportedly differed from those in peripheral blood.

Trimming removed 1 base at V and 3 bases at J, with 6 bases between. This CDR3 is 12 amino acids long. CDR1 is DFQATT, CDR2 SNEGSKA, per germline (reference sequence). TCRdb used MiXCR to reprocess the reads, holding one entry per CDR3 protein. The sample has some 810 distinct CDR3 sequences, roughly 15% seen once. Sample share makes this clonotype medium-sized. Its antigen is as yet unknown. The clonotype originates from a human patient who had a liver transplant. The T cells may come from the graft donor. The chain combines TRBV20-1 with TRBJ1-1; D is undetermined. CDR3 amino acids: CSARAWDTEAFF. The CDR3 region has the DNA TGCAGTGCTAGAGCTTGGGACACTGAAGCTTTCTTT.